This is a list of T cell receptor beta chains from one sample in a study of CD8 T cells in Susac syndrome. TCRdb re-called the immunoSEQ multiplex PCR reads with MiXCR, one entry per CDR3 protein. The sample has roughly 200,000 distinct CDR3 sequences; roughly 94% are singletons. Sequencing was performed on CD4+ T cells from PBMCs. The source is a human donor in good health. Each CDR3 is given with its conserved first and last residue. Fields, in order: J gene, clone size, V gene, D gene, CDR3 DNA, CDR3 protein. A D gene is named only where the DNA matches it firmly. Clone size, where shown, is once, few, many, or a class for clones that have expanded.

>TRBJ2-1|NA|TRBV9|TRBD2
TGTGCCAGCAGCCCCCGGTCCAGCGGGGACTACAATGAGCAGTTCTTC
CASSPRSSGDYNEQFF
>TRBJ1-2|NA|TRBV6-5|NA
TGTGCCAGCAGTCCGGGGCCCTGGGATGGCTACACCTTC
CASSPGPWDGYTF
>TRBJ1-1|NA|TRBV29-1|NA
TGCAGCGGGAGAGTGGGCAGACTAAACACTGAAGCTTTCTTT
CSGRVGRLNTEAFF
>TRBJ2-5|NA|TRBV13|TRBD2
TGTGCCAGCAGCTTAGGAGCTAGCGGGAAGGTCGAGACCCAGTACTTC
CASSLGASGKVETQYF
>TRBJ2-1|NA|TRBV20-1|NA
TGCAGTGCTCTAAGTAGTTTTGAGCAGTTCTTC
CSALSSFEQFF
>TRBJ1-2|NA|TRBV20-1|TRBD1
TGCAGTGCCCCGGACAGGCTCTATGGCTACACCTTC
CSAPDRLYGYTF
>TRBJ1-5|NA|TRBV30|NA
TGTGCCTGGAGTGGTACAGGGCTAAGCAATCAGCCCCAGCATTTT
CAWSGTGLSNQPQHF
>TRBJ2-1|once|TRBV3-1|NA
TGTGCCAGCAGCCAAGATGGGGTTCTAGCCTCCTACAATGAGCAGTTCTTC
CASSQDGVLASYNEQFF
>TRBJ2-2|NA|TRBV29-1|TRBD1
TGCAGCGTTGTGACAGGGGGGGCCGGGGAGCTGTTTTTT
CSVVTGGAGELFF
>TRBJ2-3|NA|TRBV5-4|TRBD2
TGTGCCAGCAGCTCCCGGGACTACCCAGATACGCAGTATTTT
CASSSRDYPDTQYF
>TRBJ2-4|NA|TRBV12-3/TRBV12-4|NA
TGTGCCAGCAGTCGGACGGAGATAAACATTCAGTACTTC
CASSRTEINIQYF
>TRBJ1-5|NA|TRBV7-9|TRBD1
TGTGCCAGCAGCTTAGGGGACAGGGGGGGTTATTATCAGCCCCAGCATTTT
CASSLGDRGGYYQPQHF
>TRBJ1-5|few|TRBV3-1|NA
TGTGCCAGCAGCCGGGACCTCAATCAGCCCCAGCATTTT
CASSRDLNQPQHF
>TRBJ2-5|NA|TRBV9|TRBD2
TGTGCCAGCAGCGCACGGGGGGAGGAGCGGGAGACCCAGTACTTC
CASSARGEERETQYF
>TRBJ2-7|NA|TRBV11-3|NA
TGTGCCAGCAGCTTAGGTCTCGGGGAATCCTACGAGCAGTACTTC
CASSLGLGESYEQYF
>TRBJ1-6|once|TRBV15|TRBD1
TGTGCCACCAGCAGGGCGGGACAGGGTAACTCACCCCTCCACTTT
CATSRAGQGNSPLHF
>TRBJ2-5|NA|TRBV20-1|NA
TGCAGTGCGTATCATCAGGTACAAGAGACCCAGTACTTC
CSAYHQVQETQYF
>TRBJ1-1|once|TRBV29-1|NA
TGCAGCGTTGAAGAGACGTCCGCTTTTGAAGCTTTCTTT
CSVEETSAFEAFF
>TRBJ2-1|NA|TRBV18|TRBD2
TGTGCCAGCTCACCAACAAGCGGGGTGGAGTTCTTC
CASSPTSGVEFF
>TRBJ2-1|few|TRBV12-3/TRBV12-4|TRBD2
TGTGCCAGCAGTCTCTTAGCGGGAGGTGGCGATGAGCAGTTCTTC
CASSLLAGGGDEQFF
>TRBJ2-2|NA|TRBV30|TRBD1
TGTGCCTGGAGTAAGGGACAGGGGGCGCCCGGGGAGCTGTTTTTT
CAWSKGQGAPGELFF
>TRBJ2-5|NA|TRBV6-5|NA
TGTGCCAGCAGTCCAGGTGACATAGGGGAGACCCAGTACTTC
CASSPGDIGETQYF
>TRBJ2-1|NA|TRBV7-2|NA
TGTGCCAGCAGCCGGAGGGCAGACAATGAGCAGTTCTTC
CASSRRADNEQFF
>TRBJ2-3|NA|TRBV10-3|TRBD1
TGTGCCATCAGTAAAGGACAGGGGACTAGCACAGATACGCAGTATTTT
CAISKGQGTSTDTQYF
>TRBJ2-1|NA|TRBV19|NA
TGTGCCAGTAGCCTAACGGCAGAGAGCCCCTTGCAATTCTTC
CASSLTAESPLQFF
>TRBJ1-2|NA|TRBV20-1|NA
TGCAGTGCTAGAGGAGGGGGAACAGCTAACTATGGCTACACCTTC
CSARGGGTANYGYTF
>TRBJ2-5|NA|TRBV4-1|TRBD2
TGCGCCAGCAGCCAAGACTCAGGGACTAGCCAAGAGACCCAGTACTTC
CASSQDSGTSQETQYF
>TRBJ1-2|NA|TRBV20-1|NA
TGCAGTGCTAGACAGGGCGATGGCTACACCTTC
CSARQGDGYTF
>TRBJ2-7|NA|TRBV18|NA
TGTGCCAGCTCACCAGGTAACTCCTACGAGCAGTACTTC
CASSPGNSYEQYF
>TRBJ2-1|NA|TRBV9|TRBD2
TGTGCCAGCAGCGTAGTCCCCCGGGGTAGCGGGGACAATGAGCAGTTCTTC
CASSVVPRGSGDNEQFF
>TRBJ2-1|NA|TRBV5-4|NA
TGTGCCAGCAGCTCGGTAACGGGCTCCTACAATGAGCAGTTCTTC
CASSSVTGSYNEQFF
>TRBJ1-2|NA|TRBV30|NA
TGTGCCTGCGATGTGGACTATGGCTACATCTTC
CACDVDYGYIF
>TRBJ1-1|once|TRBV3-1|NA
TGTGCCAGCAGCCAAACTGACAGCGAAGCTTTCTTT
CASSQTDSEAFF
>TRBJ1-2|NA|TRBV15|NA
TGTGCCACCAGCAGAGGAGGGGAGGACTATGGCTACACCTTC
CATSRGGEDYGYTF
>TRBJ2-1|NA|TRBV30|NA
TGTGCCTGGACGGACGGACCCTACAATGAGCAGTTCTTC
CAWTDGPYNEQFF
>TRBJ2-2|NA|TRBV3-1|NA
TGTGCCAGCAGAAGGATGGGGGAGCTGTTTTTT
CASRRMGELFF
>TRBJ1-3|NA|TRBV3-1|NA
TGTGCCAGCAGCCAGCAGCTCGGAAACACCATATATTTT
CASSQQLGNTIYF
>TRBJ1-2|NA|TRBV25-1|NA
TGTGCCAGCGGTTCTTACAGAGAGTATGGCTACACCTTC
CASGSYREYGYTF
>TRBJ2-3|NA|TRBV20-1|NA
TGCAGTGCTACTCGAGGTACAATCACAGATACGCAGTATTTT
CSATRGTITDTQYF
>TRBJ2-1|NA|TRBV29-1|TRBD2
TGCAGCGTTGCGCGGGAGCCTTTGCAAGAGCAGTTCTTC
CSVAREPLQEQFF
>TRBJ2-1|NA|TRBV28|NA
TGTGCCAGCACTGGACAGCTATACAATGAGCAGTTCTTC
CASTGQLYNEQFF
>TRBJ2-7|NA|TRBV7-8|NA
TGTGCCAGCAGCTCCCTAGGAGGGGGCTACGAGCAGTACTTC
CASSSLGGGYEQYF
>TRBJ1-6|once|TRBV5-1|NA
TGCGCCAGCAGCTTGGTCTTCGACAGAAACTATAATTCACCCCTCCACTTT
CASSLVFDRNYNSPLHF
>TRBJ2-3|NA|TRBV5-4|NA
TGTGCCAGCAGCTTGGTGGCTAGTCCAGATACGCAGTATTTT
CASSLVASPDTQYF
>TRBJ2-3|NA|TRBV3-1|NA
TGTGCCAGCAGCTTTGCCGGTTCCACAGATACGCAGTATTTT
CASSFAGSTDTQYF
>TRBJ1-1|NA|TRBV20-1|NA
TGCAGTGCGGGCCCCCGAGGGAGGAGTGAAGCTTTCTTT
CSAGPRGRSEAFF
>TRBJ2-6|once|TRBV30|NA
TGTGCCTGGACTACAGGGTCTGGGGCCAACGTCCTGACTTTC
CAWTTGSGANVLTF
>TRBJ2-1|NA|TRBV6-1|TRBD2
TGTGCCAGCAGACCCTGGACTAGCGGGAACTACAATGAGCAGTTCTTC
CASRPWTSGNYNEQFF
>TRBJ1-2|NA|TRBV20-1|NA
TGCAGTGCTAGAGCCTCGGACTATGGCTACACCTTC
CSARASDYGYTF
>TRBJ2-1|NA|TRBV25-1|NA
TGTGCCAGCAGTCAGTCGGGAGTCAGAGGTGAGCAGTTCTTC
CASSQSGVRGEQFF
>TRBJ1-5|NA|TRBV6-5|NA
TGTGCCAGCAGCCGCAGGGGAGGGGTATATCAGCCCCAGCATTTT
CASSRRGGVYQPQHF
>TRBJ1-3|NA|TRBV29-1|NA
TGCAGCGTTGAAGTTTGGTCCTCTGGAAACACCATATATTTT
CSVEVWSSGNTIYF
>TRBJ2-1|NA|TRBV15|NA
TGTGCCACCAGCGGTTGGAATGAGCAGTTCTTC
CATSGWNEQFF
>TRBJ2-7|once|TRBV1|NA
TGCACCAGCAGCCAAGACTCGTACGAGCAGTACTTC
CTSSQDSYEQYF
>TRBJ1-2|NA|TRBV5-1|TRBD1
TGCGCCAGCAGCTTGACAGGGGCGGATGGCTACACCTTC
CASSLTGADGYTF
>TRBJ2-3|NA|TRBV27|NA
TGTGCCAGCAGTTTATCCCTACAGGGCCCAGATACGCAGTATTTT
CASSLSLQGPDTQYF
>TRBJ1-2|NA|TRBV28|NA
TGTGCCAGCAGGGGAAGGTTCGATGGCTACACCTTC
CASRGRFDGYTF
>TRBJ1-2|NA|TRBV29-1|NA
TGCAGCGTTGAAGATCATAGGGGAAGTGGCTACACCTTC
CSVEDHRGSGYTF